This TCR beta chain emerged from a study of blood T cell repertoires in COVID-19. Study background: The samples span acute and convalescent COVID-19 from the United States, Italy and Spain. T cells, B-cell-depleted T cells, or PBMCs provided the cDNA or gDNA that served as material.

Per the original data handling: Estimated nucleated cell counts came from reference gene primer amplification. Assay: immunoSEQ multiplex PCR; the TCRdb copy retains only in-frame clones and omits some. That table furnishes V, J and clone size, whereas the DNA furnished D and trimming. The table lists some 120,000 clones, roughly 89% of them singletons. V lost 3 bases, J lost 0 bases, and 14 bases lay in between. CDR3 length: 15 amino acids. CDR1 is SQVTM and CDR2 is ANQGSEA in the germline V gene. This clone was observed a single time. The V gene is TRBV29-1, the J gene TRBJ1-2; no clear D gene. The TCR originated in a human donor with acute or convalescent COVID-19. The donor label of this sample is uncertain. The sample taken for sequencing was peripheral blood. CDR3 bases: TGCAGCGTTGATATCGGGAAAGGAACTAACTATGGCTACACCTTC. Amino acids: CSVDIGKGTNYGYTF. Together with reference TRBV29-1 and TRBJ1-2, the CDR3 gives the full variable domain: SAVISQKPSRDICQRGTSLTIQCQVDSQVTMMFWYRQQPGQSLTLIATANQGSEATYESGFVIDKFPISRPNLTFSTLTVSNMSPEDSSIYLCSVDIGKGTNYGYTFGSGTRLTVV.